A single sample gave rise to the 16 T cell receptor beta chains below, sequenced in a study of cytomegalovirus exposure and HLA in healthy donors. The PCR employed 60 Vbeta primers together with 13 Jbeta primers. Generated by immunoSEQ multiplex PCR, the TCRdb table keeps only in-frame clones and is missing some. The sample includes about 110,000 clones, 55% to 80% seen only once; the top ten take roughly 2%. The specimen sequenced was PBMCs. The receptors stem from a woman under 40 in good health and CMV-seronegative.

V and J are TRBV5-6 and TRBJ1-1; maybe TRBD1 (6 bases). The ends were cut back, 2 bases at V and 11 bases at J, with 22 bases in the middle. The germline CDR1 and CDR2 sequences are SGHDT and YYEEEE. This CDR3 is built from 15 residues. CDR3 in DNA: TGTGCCAGCAGCTTACAGATCATTCCGGGACATCTGGCTTTCTTT. Translation gives CASSLQIIPGHLAFF.

The chain uses TRBV5-1 and TRBJ2-1; 11 bases fit TRBD2. Germline assignment: CDR1 SGHRS and CDR2 YFSETQ. Trimming removed 4 bases from V and 2 bases from J; junction bases left unmatched: 11. This CDR3 is 18 amino acids long. The CDR3 DNA reads TGCGCCAGCAGCCCGGATACCATAGCGGGAGGGCCCTACAATGAGCAGTTCTTC. Translated, it gives CASSPDTIAGGPYNEQFF.

The genes are TRBV5-4 and TRBJ1-4; maybe TRBD1 (6 bases). CDR1 is SGHNT, CDR2 YYREEE, per germline (reference sequence). V was cut by 6 bases and J by 3 bases, with 15 bases left in between. The CDR3 covers 15 residues. The CDR3 region is CASKPWGGPNEKLFF. The CDR3 DNA follows: TGTGCCAGCAAGCCCTGGGGGGGGCCTAATGAAAAACTGTTTTTT.

This clone was counted a few times. The V and J genes are TRBV10-2 and TRBJ2-7; D not certain. Trimming removed 2 bases from V and 4 bases from J, with 6 bases in between. This CDR3 spans 12 amino acids. Germline V gene lookup returns CDR1 WSHSY and CDR2 SAAADI. In DNA, the CDR3 is TGCGCCAGCAGTGAGCCGAGGTACGAGCAGTACTTC. It translates to CASSEPRYEQYF.

V gene TRBV9 combines with J gene TRBJ1-4; 8 nucleotides match TRBD1. The CDR3 contains 15 residues. Germline V CDR1 and CDR2: SGDLS, YYNGEE. The ends lost 2 bases at V and 8 bases at J; junction bases unmatched: 8. The DNA of the CDR3 is TGTGCCAGCAGCGTCGACAGGGGTCAGGGCGAAAAACTGTTTTTT. Translating it yields CASSVDRGQGEKLFF.

This clone appeared a few times. The V call is TRBV7-9, the J call TRBJ2-5, with 7 bases identical to TRBD1. The end of the DNA fits TRBJ2-7 better, so the J call may be wrong. The CDR3 totals 16 residues. CDR1 SEHNR and CDR2 FQNEAQ come from the germline V gene (reference sequence). The CDR3 region is CASSLGGNRGRNEQYF. In nucleotides, the CDR3 is TGTGCCAGCAGCTTAGGAGGTAACAGGGGAAGAAACGAGCAGTACTTC.

This clone was seen once. The chain combines TRBV14 with TRBJ2-5, with D possibly being TRBD1 (6 bases). The closer fit of TRBJ2-7 to the DNA end suggests the J call may be wrong. Germline values: CDR1 SGHDN, CDR2 FVKESK. There are 15 residues in the CDR3. In nucleotides, the CDR3 is TGTGCCAGCAGCCAAGGTTGGGACAACTCCTACGAGCAGTACTTC. Translated, it gives CASSQGWDNSYEQYF.

This chain connects TRBV5-1 to TRBJ2-7; a weak D match, TRBD2 (5 bases). V lost 6 bases and J 5 bases, leaving 18 bases between the germline ends. The CDR3 is 14 residues long. Germline CDR1 is SGHRS and CDR2 is YFSETQ. As DNA, the CDR3 is TGCGCCAGCACGGAGGTTGGTCTGTCCCACGAGCAGTACTTC. As protein: CASTEVGLSHEQYF.

The J gene is TRBJ2-3, the V gene TRBV9; D is undetermined. The CDR3 covers 13 residues. The germline V and J ends were trimmed by 4 bases and 1 base, with 7 bases remaining between them. Germline values: CDR1 SGDLS, CDR2 YYNGEE. The CDR3 region has the DNA TGTGCCAGCAGCCCCTCCGGCACAGATACGCAGTATTTT. Translation: CASSPSGTDTQYF.

The table lists this clone with a few counts. The rearrangement uses TRBV5-5 and TRBJ1-2; D remains ambiguous. V lost 4 bases to trimming and J lost 3 bases, with 13 bases between them. The CDR3 is 14 amino acids. Per germline, CDR1 SGHKS and CDR2 YYEKEE (reference sequence). The CDR3 reads CASSPATADYGYTF. The DNA of the CDR3 is TGTGCCAGCAGCCCCGCTACAGCGGACTATGGCTACACCTTC.

The chain combines TRBV13 with TRBJ2-3; D might be TRBD2 (5 bases). Germline V lookup: CDR1 PRHDT, CDR2 FYEKMQ (reference sequence). This CDR3 has 15 residues. V lost 2 bases and J 6 bases, leaving 15 bases between the germline ends. CDR3: CASSLSKAGIDTQYF. CDR3 DNA sequence: TGTGCCAGCAGCTTATCCAAGGCGGGTATCGATACGCAGTATTTT.

The V and J genes are TRBV28 and TRBJ1-1; 11 bases are shared with TRBD1. CDR1 MDHEN and CDR2 SYDVKM come from the germline V gene. V gave up 5 bases and J gave up 5 bases; unmatched junction bases: 7. The CDR3 is 15 amino acids. CDR3 loop: CASSGQGARLTEAFF. The CDR3 bases are TGTGCCAGCAGTGGACAGGGGGCGCGTTTGACTGAAGCTTTCTTT.

The genes are TRBV11-2 and TRBJ2-2; TRBD1 matches 9 bases. This CDR3 region has 13 residues. CDR1 is SGHAT and CDR2 is FQNNGV in the germline V gene. J gave up 6 bases and V 11 bases, and 7 bases lay outside the gene matches. CDR3 residues: CAGQGWGAGELFF. CDR3 DNA: TGTGCCGGACAGGGGTGGGGTGCCGGGGAGCTGTTTTTT. The full variable domain, rest sourced from reference TRBV11-2 and TRBJ2-2, is EAGVAQSPRYKIIEKRQSVAFWCNPISGHATLYWYQQILGQGPKLLIQFQNNGVVDDSQLPKDRFSAERLKGVDSTLKIQPAKLEDSAVYLCAGQGWGAGELFFGEGSRLTVL.

The genes are TRBV29-1 and TRBJ1-2, with TRBD1 matching over 9 bases. V shed 4 bases and J 4 bases; nucleotides not matched to a gene: 7. Germline CDR1 and CDR2: SQVTM and ANQGSEA. The CDR3 is made up of 14 amino acids. The CDR3 reads CSVAGQGPLYGYTF. CDR3 DNA: TGCAGCGTTGCGGGACAGGGTCCACTCTATGGCTACACCTTC.

The V and J genes are TRBV2 and TRBJ1-2, with D tentatively TRBD1 (5 bases). V dropped 8 bases and J dropped 3 bases, with 13 bases sitting between them. In germline, CDR1 is SNHLY, CDR2 FYNNEI. This CDR3 comprises 13 residues. In DNA, the CDR3 is TGTGCCAGCGGTGTTCGGGGGGACTATGGCTACACCTTC. Protein: CASGVRGDYGYTF. Full variable domain (rest looked up from reference TRBV2 and TRBJ1-2): EPEVTQTPSHQVTQMGQEVILRCVPISNHLYFYWYRQILGQKVEFLVSFYNNEISEKSEIFDDQFSVERPDGSNFTLKIRSTKLEDSAMYFCASGVRGDYGYTFGSGTRLTVV.

This clone was observed a handful of times. V and J are TRBV7-2 and TRBJ2-5; D ambiguous. The CDR3 totals 12 residues. The germline CDR1 and CDR2 sequences are SGHTA and FQGNSA. Trimming took off 5 bases at V and 0 bases at J, with 4 bases between the two ends. Written as DNA, the CDR3 is TGTGCCAGCAGCCCGTACCAAGAGACCCAGTACTTC. The encoded protein is CASSPYQETQYF.